Sequencing of this T cell receptor (beta chain) was carried out in a study of T-cell reconstitution after alpha-beta-depleted transplantation in children. The table lists this clonotype with many counts. The authors prepared the TCRbeta library with unique molecular identifiers. TCRdb ran MiXCR on the PCR reads and lists one entry per CDR3 protein. The sample gives approximately 210,000 distinct CDR3 sequences, roughly 14% of which show up once; 13% is in the top ten. The CDR3 has 13 residues. V was pared by 6 bases and J by 1 base, with 9 bases between. Germline V gene lookup returns CDR1 MNHNS and CDR2 SASEGT.

The starting material was PBMCs from the stem cell graft donor, obtained from the stem cell graft. The V call is TRBV6-1, the J call TRBJ1-2, with D unresolved. This receptor was taken from a human donor who donated a stem cell graft to a child with acute lymphoblastic leukemia. CDR3 sequence (DNA): TGTGCCAGCAGACCTACTATTAACTATGGCTACACCTTC. Protein product: CASRPTINYGYTF.